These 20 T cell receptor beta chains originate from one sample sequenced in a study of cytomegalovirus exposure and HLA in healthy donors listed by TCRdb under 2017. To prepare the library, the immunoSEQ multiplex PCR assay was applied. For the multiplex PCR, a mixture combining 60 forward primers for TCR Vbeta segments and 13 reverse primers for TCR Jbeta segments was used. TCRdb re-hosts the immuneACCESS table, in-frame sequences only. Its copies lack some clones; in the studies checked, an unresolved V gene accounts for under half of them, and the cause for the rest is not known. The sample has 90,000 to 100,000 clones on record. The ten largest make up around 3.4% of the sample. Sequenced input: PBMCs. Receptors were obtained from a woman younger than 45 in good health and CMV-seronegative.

The CDR3 sequence: CASRTTGNQPQHF. CDR3 DNA: TGTGCCAGTAGGACGACAGGGAACCAGCCCCAGCATTTT. The chain employs TRBV19 and TRBJ1-5, with 7 bases lining up with TRBD1. With V trimmed by 6 bases and J by 7 bases, 6 bases remained unmatched. The CDR3 runs to 13 residues. Germline CDR1 LNHDA, CDR2 SQIVND (reference sequence).

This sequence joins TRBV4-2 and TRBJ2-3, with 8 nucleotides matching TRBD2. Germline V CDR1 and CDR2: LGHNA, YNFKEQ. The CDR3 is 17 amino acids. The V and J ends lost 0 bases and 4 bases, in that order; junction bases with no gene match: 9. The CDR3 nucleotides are TGTGCCAGCAGCCAAGATAGACGGGGGGGCATAGCAGATACGCAGTATTTT. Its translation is CASSQDRRGGIADTQYF.

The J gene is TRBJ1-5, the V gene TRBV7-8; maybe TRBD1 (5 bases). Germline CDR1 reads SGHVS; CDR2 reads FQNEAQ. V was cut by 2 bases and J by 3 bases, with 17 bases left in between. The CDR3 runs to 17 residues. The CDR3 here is CASSLFWGESLNQPQHF. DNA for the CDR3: TGTGCCAGCAGCTTATTCTGGGGGGAGTCCCTCAATCAGCCCCAGCATTTT. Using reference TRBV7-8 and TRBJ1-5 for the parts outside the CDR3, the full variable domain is GAGVSQSPRYKVAKRGQDVALRCDPISGHVSLFWYQQALGQGPEFLTYFQNEAQLDKSGLPSDRFFAERPEGSVSTLKIQRTQQEDSAVYLCASSLFWGESLNQPQHFGDGTRLSIL.

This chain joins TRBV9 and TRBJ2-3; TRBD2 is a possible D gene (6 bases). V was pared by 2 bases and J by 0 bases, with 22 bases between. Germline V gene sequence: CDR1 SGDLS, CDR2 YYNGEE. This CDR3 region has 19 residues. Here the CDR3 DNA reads TGTGCCAGCAGCGTGGACTATCCGGCTTTAAACCCTAGCACAGATACGCAGTATTTT. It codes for CASSVDYPALNPSTDTQYF.

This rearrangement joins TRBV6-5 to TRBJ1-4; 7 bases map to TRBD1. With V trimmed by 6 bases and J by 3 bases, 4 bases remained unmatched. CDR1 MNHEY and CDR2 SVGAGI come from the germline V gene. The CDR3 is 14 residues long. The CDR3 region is CASRDQGANEKLFF. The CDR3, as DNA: TGTGCCAGCAGAGACCAGGGGGCTAATGAAAAACTGTTTTTT.

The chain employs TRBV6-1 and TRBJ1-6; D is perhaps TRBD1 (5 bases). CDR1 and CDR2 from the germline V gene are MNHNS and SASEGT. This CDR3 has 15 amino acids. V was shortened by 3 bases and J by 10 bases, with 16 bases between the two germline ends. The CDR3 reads CASSDVGRVDSPLHF. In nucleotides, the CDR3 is TGTGCCAGCAGTGACGTGGGCAGGGTAGACTCACCCCTCCACTTT.

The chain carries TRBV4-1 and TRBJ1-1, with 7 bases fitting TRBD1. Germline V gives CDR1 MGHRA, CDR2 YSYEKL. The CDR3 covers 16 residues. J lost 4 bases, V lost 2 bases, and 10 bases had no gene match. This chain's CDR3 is CASSQPQKQGPTEAFF. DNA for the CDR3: TGCGCCAGCAGCCAACCACAGAAACAGGGGCCCACTGAAGCTTTCTTT.

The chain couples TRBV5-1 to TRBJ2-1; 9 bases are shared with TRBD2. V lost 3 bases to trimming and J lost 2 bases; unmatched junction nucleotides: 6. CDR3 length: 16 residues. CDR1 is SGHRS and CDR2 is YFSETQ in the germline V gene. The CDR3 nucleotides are TGCGCCAGCAGCTCTAGCGGGAACGAACCCTACAATGAGCAGTTCTTC. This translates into CASSSSGNEPYNEQFF.

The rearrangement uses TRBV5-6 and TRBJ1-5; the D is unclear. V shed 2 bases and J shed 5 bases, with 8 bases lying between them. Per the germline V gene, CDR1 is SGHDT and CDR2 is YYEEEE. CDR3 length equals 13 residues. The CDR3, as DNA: TGTGCCAGCAGCTTCGACACCGATCAGCCCCAGCATTTT. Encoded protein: CASSFDTDQPQHF.

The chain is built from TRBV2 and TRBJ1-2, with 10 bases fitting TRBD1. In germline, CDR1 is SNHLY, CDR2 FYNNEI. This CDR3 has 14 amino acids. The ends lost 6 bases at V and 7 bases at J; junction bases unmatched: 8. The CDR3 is CASRRGRDRGGYTF. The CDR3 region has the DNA TGTGCCAGCAGGCGGGGCCGGGACAGGGGTGGCTACACCTTC.

CDR3 DNA: TGCGCCAGCAGCTTGGGGCTGCGGGAGGGAACCGGGGAGCTGTTTTTT. Protein product: CASSLGLREGTGELFF. The V and J genes are TRBV5-1 and TRBJ2-2; 9 nucleotides align to TRBD2. The trim removed 0 bases at V and 5 bases at J, leaving 5 bases unmatched. The CDR3 sequence is 16 residues long. The germline V gene has CDR1 SGHRS and CDR2 YFSETQ.

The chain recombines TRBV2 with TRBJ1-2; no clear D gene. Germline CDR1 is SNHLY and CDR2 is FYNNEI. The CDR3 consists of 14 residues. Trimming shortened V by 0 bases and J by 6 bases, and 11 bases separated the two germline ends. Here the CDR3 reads CASSEARGTHGYTF. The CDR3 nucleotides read TGTGCCAGCAGTGAAGCACGGGGTACCCATGGCTACACCTTC.

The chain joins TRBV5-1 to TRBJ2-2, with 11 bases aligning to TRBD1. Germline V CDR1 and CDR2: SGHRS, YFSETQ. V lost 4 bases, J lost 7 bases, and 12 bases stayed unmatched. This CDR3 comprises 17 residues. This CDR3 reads CASSPHPDRGRIGELFF. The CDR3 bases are TGCGCCAGCAGCCCGCATCCGGACAGGGGGCGCATCGGGGAGCTGTTTTTT.

This CDR3 is CASSSQGEAFF. The CDR3 coding sequence is TGTGCCAGCAGTTCCCAGGGTGAAGCTTTCTTT. This rearrangement joins TRBV6-1 to TRBJ1-1; D is perhaps TRBD1 (5 bases). Germline-derived CDR1 and CDR2 are MNHNS and SASEGT. The V gene lost 5 bases and the J gene lost 7 bases, with 8 bases spanning the gap. This CDR3 region has 11 residues.

For the CDR3, the DNA is TGTGCCAGCAGCCCGGGGCTATTCGACAGGGAGTCGGCCTACGAGCAGTACTTC. This gives the protein CASSPGLFDRESAYEQYF. The V gene is TRBV7-9, the J gene TRBJ2-7; 7 nucleotides agree with TRBD1. Germline lookup yields CDR1 SEHNR and CDR2 FQNEAQ (reference sequence). J was trimmed by 2 bases and V by 5 bases; bases with no gene match: 18. CDR3 length: 18 residues. The full variable domain, its missing parts supplied by reference TRBV7-9 and TRBJ2-7, is DTGVSQNPRHKITKRGQNVTFRCDPISEHNRLYWYRQTLGQGPEFLTYFQNEAQLEKSRLLSDRFSAERPKGSFSTLEIQRTEQGDSAMYLCASSPGLFDRESAYEQYFGPGTRLTVT.

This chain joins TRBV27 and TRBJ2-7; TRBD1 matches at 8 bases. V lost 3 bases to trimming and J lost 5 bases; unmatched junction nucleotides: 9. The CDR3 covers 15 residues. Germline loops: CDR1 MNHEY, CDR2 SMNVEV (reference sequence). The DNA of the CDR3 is TGTGCCAGCAGTTTGACACCGGACAGGGTGGACGAGCAGTACTTC. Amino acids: CASSLTPDRVDEQYF.

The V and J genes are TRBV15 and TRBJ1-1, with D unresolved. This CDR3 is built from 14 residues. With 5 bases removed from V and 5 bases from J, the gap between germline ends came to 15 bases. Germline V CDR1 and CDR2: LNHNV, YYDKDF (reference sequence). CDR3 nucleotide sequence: TGTGCCACCAGCGCCCATCAGCGAGGTACTGAAGCTTTCTTT. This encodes CATSAHQRGTEAFF.

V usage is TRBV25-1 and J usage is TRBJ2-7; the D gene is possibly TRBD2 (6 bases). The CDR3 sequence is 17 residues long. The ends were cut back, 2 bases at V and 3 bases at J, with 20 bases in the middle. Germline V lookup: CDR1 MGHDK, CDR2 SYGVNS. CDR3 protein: CASSETPQEGANYEQYF. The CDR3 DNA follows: TGTGCCAGCAGTGAAACCCCCCAGGAGGGAGCGAACTACGAGCAGTACTTC.

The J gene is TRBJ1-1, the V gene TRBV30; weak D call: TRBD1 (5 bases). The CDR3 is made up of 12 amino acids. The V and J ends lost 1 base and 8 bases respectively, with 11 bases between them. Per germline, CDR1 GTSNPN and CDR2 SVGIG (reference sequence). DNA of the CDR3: TGTGCCTGGAGTGCCGGGACTCCGGAAGCTTTCTTT. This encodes CAWSAGTPEAFF.

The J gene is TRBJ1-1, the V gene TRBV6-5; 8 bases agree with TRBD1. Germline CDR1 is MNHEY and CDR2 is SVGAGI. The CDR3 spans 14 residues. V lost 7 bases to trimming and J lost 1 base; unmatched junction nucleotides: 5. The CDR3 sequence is CASTLGTGNTEAFF. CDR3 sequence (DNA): TGTGCCAGCACCCTCGGGACAGGGAACACTGAAGCTTTCTTT.